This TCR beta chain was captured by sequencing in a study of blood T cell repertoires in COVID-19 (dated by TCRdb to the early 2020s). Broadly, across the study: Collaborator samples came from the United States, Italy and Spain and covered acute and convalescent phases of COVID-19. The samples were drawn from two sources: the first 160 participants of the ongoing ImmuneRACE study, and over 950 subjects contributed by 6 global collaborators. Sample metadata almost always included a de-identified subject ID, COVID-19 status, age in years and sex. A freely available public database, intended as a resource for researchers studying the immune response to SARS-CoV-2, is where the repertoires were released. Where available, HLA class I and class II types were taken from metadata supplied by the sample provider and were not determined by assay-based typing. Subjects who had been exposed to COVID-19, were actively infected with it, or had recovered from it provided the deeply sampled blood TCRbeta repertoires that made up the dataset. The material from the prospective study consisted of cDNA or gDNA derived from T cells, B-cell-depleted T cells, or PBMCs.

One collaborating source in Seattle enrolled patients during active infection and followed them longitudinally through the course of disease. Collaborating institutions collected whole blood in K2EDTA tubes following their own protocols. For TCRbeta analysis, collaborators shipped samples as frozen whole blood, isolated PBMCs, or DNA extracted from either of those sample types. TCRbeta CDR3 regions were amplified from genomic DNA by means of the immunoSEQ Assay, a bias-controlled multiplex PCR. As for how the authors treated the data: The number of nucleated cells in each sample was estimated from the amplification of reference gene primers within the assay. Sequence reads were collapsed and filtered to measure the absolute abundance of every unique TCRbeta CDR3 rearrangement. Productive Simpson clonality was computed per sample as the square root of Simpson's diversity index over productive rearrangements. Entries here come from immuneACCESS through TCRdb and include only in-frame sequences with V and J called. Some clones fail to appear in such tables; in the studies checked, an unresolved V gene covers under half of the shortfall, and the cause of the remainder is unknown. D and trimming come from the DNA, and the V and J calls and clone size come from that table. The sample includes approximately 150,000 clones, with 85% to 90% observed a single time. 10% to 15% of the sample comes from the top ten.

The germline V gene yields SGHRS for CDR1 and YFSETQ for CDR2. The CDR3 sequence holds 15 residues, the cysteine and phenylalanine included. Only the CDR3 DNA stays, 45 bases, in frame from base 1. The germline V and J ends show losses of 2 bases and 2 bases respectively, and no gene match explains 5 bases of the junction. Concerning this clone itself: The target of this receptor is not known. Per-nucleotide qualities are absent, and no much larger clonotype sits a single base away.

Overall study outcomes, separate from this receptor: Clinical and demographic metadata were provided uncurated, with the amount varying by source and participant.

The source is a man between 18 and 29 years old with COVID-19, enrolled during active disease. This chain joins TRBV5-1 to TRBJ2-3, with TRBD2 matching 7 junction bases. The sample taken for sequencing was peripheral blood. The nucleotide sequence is TGCGCCAGCAGCTTTATCAGCGGGGCCACAGATACGCAGTATTTT. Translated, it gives CASSFISGATDTQYF.